A selection of T cell receptor beta chains follows, all from one sample in a study of T-cell memory formation after mild COVID-19. TCRdb re-analysed the 5' RACE reads in MiXCR, keeping a single row per CDR3 protein. The profile shows about 400,000 distinct CDR3 sequences, 24% of them singletons. The sample taken for sequencing was PBMCs or a T cell subset sorted from them (not recorded which). The receptors come from an adult woman who had mild COVID-19 (a few samples of this study predate the infection). Cell type and time point are not known. CDR3s include the opening cysteine and the closing phenylalanine or tryptophan. A D gene is named only where the DNA matches it firmly. A clone size is listed for some rows: how often the clone was seen (once, few, many), or a class if it is expanded.

clone_size	d_call	v_call	j_call	cdr3_nt	cdr3_aa
once	NA	TRBV24-1	TRBJ2-2	TGTGCCACCAGTGAGGGTACGCAGCTTACCGGGGAGCTGTTTTTT	CATSEGTQLTGELFF
NA	NA	TRBV6-1	TRBJ2-6	TGTGCCAGCAGTGATGTCCCGGTCTCTGGGGCCAACGTCCTGACTTTC	CASSDVPVSGANVLTF
many	NA	TRBV7-9	TRBJ2-2	TGTGCCAGCAACGAATGGCAGACCCGCGGTACCGGGGAGCTGTTTTTT	CASNEWQTRGTGELFF
few	NA	TRBV20-1	TRBJ1-1	TGCAGTGCTAGAGACCTGACAACGAGTTGGAGTGTCTGGACTGAAGCTTTCTTT	CSARDLTTSWSVWTEAFF
few	TRBD2	TRBV23-1	TRBJ2-3	TGCGCCAGCAGCGCGGGAGGCAGCACAGATACGCAGTATTTT	CASSAGGSTDTQYF
few	NA	TRBV4-3	TRBJ2-1	TGCGCCAGCAGCCAAGACCGGCAACCCCTCTCCTACAATGAGCAGTTCTTC	CASSQDRQPLSYNEQFF
NA	NA	TRBV20-1	TRBJ2-2	TGCAGTGCTACCACCGGGACCCTAAACACCGGGGAGCTGTTTTTT	CSATTGTLNTGELFF
few	TRBD1	TRBV7-9	TRBJ2-2	TGTGCCAGCAGCCGCTGGACAGGGGATACGAACACCGGGGAGCTGTTTTTT	CASSRWTGDTNTGELFF
NA	NA	TRBV7-9	TRBJ1-2	TGTGCCAGCAGCCGGAGCCTTGCGGATGGCTACACCTTC	CASSRSLADGYTF
NA	TRBD2	TRBV5-5	TRBJ2-3	TGTGCCAGCAGCTATCTAGCGGGGAAGACAGATACGCAGTATTTT	CASSYLAGKTDTQYF
NA	NA	TRBV7-9	TRBJ1-2	TGTGCCAGCAGCCCCGCGGGGACACTTAACTATGGCTACACCTTC	CASSPAGTLNYGYTF
NA	NA	TRBV5-6	TRBJ2-3	TGTGCCAGCAGCTTGGGGACAATCACAGATACGCAGTATTTT	CASSLGTITDTQYF
NA	NA	TRBV5-1	TRBJ2-4	TGCGCCAGCAGCTTGGAAATTACCGTCGGGGCCAAAAACATTCAGTACTTC	CASSLEITVGAKNIQYF
NA	NA	TRBV20-1	TRBJ1-5	TGCAGTGCTAGAGGAAGAGGGGGTAATCAGCCCCAGCATTTT	CSARGRGGNQPQHF
NA	NA	TRBV2	TRBJ2-7	TGTGCCAGCAGGATTGGGACAACCATCTACGAGCAGTACTTC	CASRIGTTIYEQYF
NA	TRBD1	TRBV24-1	TRBJ2-1	TGTGCCACCAGTGCCGCCTGGACAGGTCCTTACAATGAGCAGTTCTTC	CATSAAWTGPYNEQFF
NA	TRBD2	TRBV5-4	TRBJ2-2	TGTGCCAGCAGCGCGCTAGCGGGGGGAAACACCGGGGAGCTGTTTTTT	CASSALAGGNTGELFF
few	TRBD1	TRBV19	TRBJ1-2	TGTGCCAGTAGTCCCGGGACAGGGGTGCGCGGCTACACCTTC	CASSPGTGVRGYTF
few	TRBD1	TRBV7-3	TRBJ2-4	TGTGCCAGCAGCTTAGGACAGGGCTTCGCCAAAAACATTCAGTACTTC	CASSLGQGFAKNIQYF
NA	TRBD2	TRBV12-3/TRBV12-4	TRBJ2-7	TGTGCCAGCAGTTTTGGACTAGCGGTCTCCTACGAGCAGTACTTC	CASSFGLAVSYEQYF
NA	NA	TRBV28	TRBJ2-4	TGTGCCAGCAGTTTTAGGAGAAACCTAGCCAAAAACATTCAGTACTTC	CASSFRRNLAKNIQYF
NA	NA	TRBV4-1	TRBJ1-1	TGCGCCAGCAGCCAAGAGAGCCTGGGGAACACTGAAGCTTTCTTT	CASSQESLGNTEAFF
NA	NA	TRBV4-3	TRBJ1-1	TGCGCCAGCAGCCAAGACCAAGCAGGGTGGACTGAAGCTTTCTTT	CASSQDQAGWTEAFF
NA	TRBD1	TRBV24-1	TRBJ2-3	TGTGCCACCAGTGATTGGTCTCAGGGGGAAAATACGCAGTATTTT	CATSDWSQGENTQYF
NA	NA	TRBV7-3	TRBJ2-1	TGTGCCAGCAGCTTACTGGCTAGCTATCTCCGTGATGAGCAGTTCTTC	CASSLLASYLRDEQFF
few	NA	TRBV2	TRBJ2-3	TGTGCCAGCCGACTAGACCTCAGCACAGATACGCAGTATTTT	CASRLDLSTDTQYF
NA	NA	TRBV6-6	TRBJ2-7	TGTGCCAGCACTAATTCGGACGTGTACGAGCAGTACTTC	CASTNSDVYEQYF
NA	NA	TRBV3-1	TRBJ2-7	TGTGCCAGCAGAGCCGGGACGAACTCCTACGAGCAGTACTTC	CASRAGTNSYEQYF
NA	NA	TRBV30	TRBJ2-7	TGTGCCTGGAGAATGGGTTACGAGCAGTACTTC	CAWRMGYEQYF
few	TRBD1	TRBV20-1	TRBJ2-7	TGCAGTGCTTTTCCATGGGACAGGGTTAGCTCCTACGAGCAGTACTTC	CSAFPWDRVSSYEQYF
many	NA	TRBV5-4	TRBJ1-5	TGTGCCAGTCTTACGGCGGTTTATAGCAATCAGCCCCAGCATTTT	CASLTAVYSNQPQHF
NA	NA	TRBV7-2	TRBJ2-7	TGTGCCAGCAGCTTGACAGCCCAGAGCTCCTACGAGCAGTACTTC	CASSLTAQSSYEQYF
NA	NA	TRBV5-1	TRBJ1-2	TGCGCCAGCAGCTTGGGGACACTGGGCGGCTACACCTTC	CASSLGTLGGYTF
NA	TRBD1	TRBV6-1	TRBJ2-5	TGTGCCAGCAGTTCACAGGGGGTTGCGGAGACCCAGTACTTC	CASSSQGVAETQYF
NA	NA	TRBV20-1	TRBJ1-2	TGCAGTGCTAGAGTGGTCCCTGAAACAATGGGCTACACCTTC	CSARVVPETMGYTF
NA	TRBD2	TRBV5-1	TRBJ2-3	TGCGCCAGCAGCTCCACTAGCGGGGGCCGCACAGATACGCAGTATTTT	CASSSTSGGRTDTQYF
NA	NA	TRBV9	TRBJ1-5	TGTGCCAGCAGCCCTGAAGGGGGTAATCAGCCCCAGCATTTT	CASSPEGGNQPQHF
NA	NA	TRBV7-8	TRBJ1-4	TGTGCCAGCAGAAAAACGTGGGATGAAAAACTGTTTTTT	CASRKTWDEKLFF
NA	TRBD1	TRBV2	TRBJ2-7	TGTGCCAGCAGTGAATGGGCAGGGGGCCACGAGCAGTACTTC	CASSEWAGGHEQYF
NA	TRBD2	TRBV5-1	TRBJ2-7	TGCGCCAGCAGCTTGGTTATGGGGACTAGCGGCTCCTACGAGCAGTACTTC	CASSLVMGTSGSYEQYF